The sequence of this T cell receptor (beta chain) was determined in a study of CD8+ T cells in alopecia areata. Whole-study results and caveats: In scalp, tofacitinib significantly decreased clonality and expanded CD8+ clones among the top 100.

The germline V gene has CDR1 LNHDA and CDR2 SQIVND (reference sequence). V shed 5 bases and J shed 6 bases, with 13 bases lying between them. There are 13 residues in the CDR3. Investigators isolated RNA and reverse transcribed it into cDNA to act as the sequencing template. The assay was immunoSEQ multiplex PCR, and TCRdb's table has in-frame clones only and misses some. This sample has some 200,000 clones; over 45% occur once, and the top ten carry 5% to 6%. Notes on this clone: The antigen remains unidentified.

The treatment here: oral pan-JAK inhibitor, 5-10 mg twice daily. This clonotype was sampled from a human donor with alopecia areata. The rearrangement joins TRBV19 to TRBJ1-2; D may be TRBD1 (6 bases). The specimen comprised CD4+ T cells sorted from blood, sampled at week 24, from a patient treated with tofacitinib. CDR3 region: CASSDQGKDGYTF. In DNA, the CDR3 is TGTGCCAGTAGTGACCAGGGGAAGGATGGCTACACCTTC.